The 32 T cell receptor beta chains listed next were all sequenced from one sample in a study of shared clonotypes between healthy human individuals. The assay was immunoSEQ multiplex PCR, and TCRdb's table has in-frame clones only and misses some. Of millions of clones in the sample, 93% were seen once. CD8 cells classed as naive were CD45RO-negative and positively selected for CCR7, excluding terminally differentiated effector memory CD45RA+ cells. The specimen sequenced was naive CD8+ T cells from PBMCs. The source is a man younger than 35 in good health. Some clones in this sample may be carry-over from other donors' samples.

For this clone: The same CDR3 is also encoded by other DNA sequences in this sample. This chain links TRBV27 with TRBJ2-5; D is perhaps TRBD1 (6 bases). The germline gives CDR1 MNHEY, CDR2 SMNVEV (reference sequence). The CDR3 runs to 13 residues. Trimming cost V 1 base and J 4 bases, with 7 bases left between them. CDR3 protein: CASSLLGGETQYF. DNA for the CDR3: TGTGCCAGCAGTTTATTAGGGGGAGAGACCCAGTACTTC.

The chain links TRBV11-2 to TRBJ1-4; D ambiguous. Germline V gives CDR1 SGHAT, CDR2 FQNNGV. V shed 1 base and J shed 6 bases, with 15 bases lying between them. The CDR3 length is 16 residues. The chain's CDR3 is CASSLGFRVRDEKLFF. The CDR3 DNA reads TGTGCCAGCAGCTTAGGATTTCGGGTCCGGGATGAAAAACTGTTTTTT.

About this clone: Other nucleotide sequences from this sample produce the same CDR3. V and J are TRBV5-1 and TRBJ2-1; D is unclear. The CDR3 sequence is 12 residues long. CDR1 is SGHRS and CDR2 is YFSETQ in the germline V gene. V was shortened by 0 bases and J by 7 bases, with 5 bases between the two germline ends. The CDR3 DNA sequence: TGCGCCAGCAGCTTGGGCGATAATGAGCAGTTCTTC. It specifies CASSLGDNEQFF.

The chain couples TRBV6-1 to TRBJ2-2; 8 bases are a match to TRBD1. The ends lost 6 bases at V and 3 bases at J; junction bases unmatched: 6. This CDR3 region has 15 residues. Germline CDR1 reads MNHNS; CDR2 reads SASEGT. CDR3: CASRDRERYTGELFF. Here the CDR3 DNA reads TGTGCCAGCAGGGACAGGGAAAGGTACACCGGGGAGCTGTTTTTT.

The chain uses TRBV6-5 and TRBJ2-1, with TRBD2 matching 7 bases. The CDR3 contains 14 residues. J gave up 5 bases and V 6 bases, and 7 bases lay outside the gene matches. The germline V gene has CDR1 MNHEY and CDR2 SVGAGI. CDR3: CASRASGPHNEQFF. CDR3 DNA sequence: TGTGCCAGCAGAGCTAGCGGCCCCCACAATGAGCAGTTCTTC.

The chain joins TRBV9 to TRBJ2-2, with 9 bases matching TRBD2. Per the germline V gene, CDR1 is SGDLS and CDR2 is YYNGEE. This CDR3 comprises 15 residues. Trimming removed 3 bases from V and 4 bases from J; junction bases left unmatched: 4. The CDR3 loop is CASSASGTGTGELFF. DNA for the CDR3: TGTGCCAGCAGCGCTAGCGGGACGGGCACCGGGGAGCTGTTTTTT.

The gene calls are TRBV25-1 and TRBJ1-1; D gene unclear. The CDR3 length is 14 residues. Germline V lookup: CDR1 MGHDK, CDR2 SYGVNS. Trimming pared 2 bases from V and 3 bases from J, leaving 10 bases between. The CDR3 DNA reads as TGTGCCAGCAGTGAAGGTCCCCCGGACACTGAAGCTTTCTTT. Amino acids: CASSEGPPDTEAFF.

J is TRBJ2-3 and V is TRBV5-6; the D gene is possibly TRBD1 (6 bases). Trimming cost V 2 bases and J 1 base, with 11 bases left between them. Germline V gives CDR1 SGHDT, CDR2 YYEEEE. The CDR3 is made up of 15 amino acids. The CDR3 sequence: CASSLEGGGTDTQYF. The CDR3 DNA reads TGTGCCAGCAGCTTAGAAGGGGGTGGCACAGATACGCAGTATTTT.

This clone was seen just once. The same CDR3 can be traced to other DNA sequences in this sample. V and J are TRBV4-3 and TRBJ2-7, with TRBD1 identical over 7 bases. This CDR3 has 14 residues. The V gene's germline CDR1 is LGHNA and CDR2 YSLEER. V gave up 4 bases and J gave up 1 base; unmatched junction bases: 4. The CDR3, as DNA: TGCGCCAGCAGCCCCGGGACAGCATCCTACGAGCAGTACTTC. Amino acid sequence: CASSPGTASYEQYF.

This CDR3 reads CASSLDGGRTYEQFF. The CDR3 DNA sequence: TGTGCCAGCAGCTTAGATGGGGGGCGCACATATGAGCAGTTCTTC. V is TRBV7-2 and J is TRBJ2-1; D is perhaps TRBD1 or TRBD2 (6 bases each). The germline gives CDR1 SGHTA, CDR2 FQGNSA. The CDR3 runs 15 residues. The V end was cut by 1 base, the J end by 8 bases, with 15 bases between. The variable domain in full, completed from reference TRBV7-2 and TRBJ2-1, reads GAGVSQSPSNKVTEKGKDVELRCDPISGHTALYWYRQSLGQGLEFLIYFQGNSAPDKSGLPSDRFSAERTGGSVSTLTIQRTQQEDSAVYLCASSLDGGRTYEQFFGPGTRLTVL.

This chain uses TRBV13 with TRBJ2-2; the match to TRBD1 covers 11 bases. CDR1 is PRHDT, CDR2 FYEKMQ, per germline (reference sequence). V was clipped by 3 bases and J by 4 bases; unmatched bases: 1. The length of the CDR3 is 15 residues. The CDR3 loop is CASSLDRGPTGELFF. In DNA, the CDR3 is TGTGCCAGCAGCTTGGACAGGGGGCCCACCGGGGAGCTGTTTTTT.

This clone was detected only once. This likely comes from a read error, as the CDR3 has no conserved phenylalanine or tryptophan at its end. V is TRBV25-1 and J is TRBJ1-2, with no clear D. The germline V gene has CDR1 MGHDK and CDR2 SYGVNS. The CDR3 sequence is 13 residues long. The germline V and J ends were trimmed by 2 bases and 3 bases, with 7 bases remaining between them. CDR3 DNA: TGTGCCAGCAGTGAACATAAATACTATGGCTACACCTCC. It specifies CASSEHKYYGYTS.

This CDR3 is CASSVGGTITDTQYF. In DNA, the CDR3 is TGTGCCAGCAGCGTAGGAGGGACGATCACAGATACGCAGTATTTT. The V and J genes are TRBV9 and TRBJ2-3; tentatively, D is TRBD1 or TRBD2 (5 bases each). In germline, CDR1 is SGDLS, CDR2 YYNGEE. The CDR3 is 15 amino acids. Trimming removed 0 bases from V and 2 bases from J, with 10 bases in between.

With regard to this clone: Other DNA sequences in the same sample also yield this CDR3. The chain joins TRBV27 to TRBJ2-7; D possibly corresponds to TRBD2 (6 bases). The CDR3 covers 16 residues. Trimming pared 0 bases from V and 5 bases from J, leaving 17 bases between. Germline lookup yields CDR1 MNHEY and CDR2 SMNVEV (reference sequence). Here the CDR3 DNA reads TGTGCCAGCAGTTTATCGCCCGGAACGGGGGACCACGAGCAGTACTTC. It specifies CASSLSPGTGDHEQYF.

The chain is built from TRBV9 and TRBJ2-7; 7 bases are shared with TRBD1. The V segment lost 5 bases and the J segment 3 bases; nucleotides outside the gene matches: 5. CDR3 size: 13 residues. Germline V lookup: CDR1 SGDLS, CDR2 YYNGEE. This CDR3 reads CASSTDRDYEQYF. CDR3 in DNA: TGTGCCAGCAGTACCGACAGGGACTACGAGCAGTACTTC.

The chain uses TRBV14 and TRBJ1-3; 7 positions agree with TRBD1. The CDR3 is made up of 18 amino acids. Germline loops: CDR1 SGHDN, CDR2 FVKESK. The V and J ends lost 4 bases and 4 bases, in that order; junction bases with no gene match: 16. The CDR3 is CASSPNLFGRGQGNTIYF. In DNA, the CDR3 is TGTGCCAGCAGCCCCAATCTTTTCGGTAGGGGGCAAGGAAACACCATATATTTT.

DNA for the CDR3: TGTGCCAGCAACCTAGCTCGAGGGAATGAGCAGTTCTTC. This gives the protein CASNLARGNEQFF. The chain has TRBV28 and TRBJ2-1; D is possibly TRBD2 (5 bases). From germline, CDR1 is MDHEN and CDR2 SYDVKM. This CDR3 comprises 13 residues. V was pared by 7 bases and J by 7 bases, with 14 bases between.

In DNA form, the CDR3 reads TGCGCCAGCAGCCAAGGGGTTTTTGGAGCCCGGGGCAATCAGCCCCAGCATTTT. Its translation is CASSQGVFGARGNQPQHF. This rearrangement joins TRBV4-1 to TRBJ1-5; no firm D call. Germline-derived CDR1 and CDR2 are MGHRA and YSYEKL. The CDR3 has 18 amino acids. Trimming cost V 1 base and J 2 bases, with 18 bases left between them.

This chain uses TRBV5-1 with TRBJ2-3; either TRBD1 or TRBD2 may fit D (5 bases each). This CDR3 is 17 amino acids long. The germline CDR1 and CDR2 sequences are SGHRS and YFSETQ. V gave up 0 bases and J gave up 4 bases, with 18 bases separating them. CDR3 sequence reads: CASSLVAIGGAADTQYF. DNA for the CDR3: TGCGCCAGCAGCTTGGTTGCTATTGGGGGTGCGGCAGATACGCAGTATTTT.

The chain employs TRBV7-9 and TRBJ2-1; 7 bases are a match to TRBD2. Germline loops: CDR1 SEHNR, CDR2 FQNEAQ (reference sequence). The CDR3 is made up of 16 amino acids. Trimming cost V 2 bases and J 3 bases; bases outside gene matches: 7. The CDR3 region is CASSLPEGRGYNEQFF. CDR3 nucleotides: TGTGCCAGCAGCTTACCTGAGGGGAGGGGCTACAATGAGCAGTTCTTC.

J is TRBJ2-7 and V is TRBV28; D is ambiguous. Trimming left V 5 bases short and J 4 bases short, with 18 bases between. Germline-derived CDR1 and CDR2 are MDHEN and SYDVKM. CDR3 length: 15 residues. The CDR3 DNA reads as TGTGCCAGCAGTCCTTGGACGAAAACCGGGTACGAGCAGTACTTC. Translating gives CASSPWTKTGYEQYF.

V and J are TRBV11-2 and TRBJ1-2; D unclear. V was cut by 4 bases and J by 7 bases, with 25 bases left in between. This CDR3 is built from 17 residues. CDR1 is SGHAT and CDR2 is FQNNGV in the germline V gene. The CDR3 protein is CASSYRPDPSRGRGYTF. CDR3 nucleotide sequence: TGTGCCAGCAGCTATCGCCCTGACCCAAGCCGAGGCCGTGGCTACACCTTC. Full variable domain (outside the CDR3, taken from reference TRBV11-2 and TRBJ1-2): EAGVAQSPRYKIIEKRQSVAFWCNPISGHATLYWYQQILGQGPKLLIQFQNNGVVDDSQLPKDRFSAERLKGVDSTLKIQPAKLEDSAVYLCASSYRPDPSRGRGYTFGSGTRLTVV.

The gene calls are TRBV7-9 and TRBJ1-1; possible D gene TRBD1, 5 bases. Germline V gene data show CDR1 as SEHNR and CDR2 as FQNEAQ (reference sequence). Trimming removed 6 bases from V and 6 bases from J, with 14 bases in between. The CDR3 has 13 amino acids. The CDR3 DNA reads as TGTGCCAGCAGTCCGCTACGGGGCCCTGAAGCTTTCTTT. The encoded protein is CASSPLRGPEAFF.

The rearrangement links TRBV7-9 to TRBJ2-2; D gene uncertain. The CDR3 has 11 amino acids. Germline V gene data show CDR1 as SEHNR and CDR2 as FQNEAQ (reference sequence). Trimming stripped 4 bases from V and 7 bases from J, with 4 bases between. The CDR3 is CASSSSGELFF. CDR3 in DNA: TGTGCCAGCAGCTCAAGCGGGGAGCTGTTTTTT.

The chain uses TRBV28 and TRBJ2-1; 7 nucleotides align to TRBD1. Germline V gene data show CDR1 as MDHEN and CDR2 as SYDVKM. The V and J ends lost 5 bases and 6 bases, in that order; junction bases with no gene match: 7. The CDR3 is 14 residues long. Here the CDR3 DNA reads TGTGCCAGCAGTATAACAGGGGTGCTCAATGAGCAGTTCTTC. Translating gives CASSITGVLNEQFF. Supplemented by reference TRBV28 and TRBJ2-1, the full variable domain reads DVKVTQSSRYLVKRTGEKVFLECVQDMDHENMFWYRQDPGLGLRLIYFSYDVKMKEKGDIPEGYSVSREKKERFSLILESASTNQTSMYLCASSITGVLNEQFFGPGTRLTVL.

The sample holds one count of this clone. The chain is built from TRBV27 and TRBJ1-5; possible D gene TRBD1, 6 bases. This CDR3 contains 14 residues. V gave up 3 bases and J gave up 7 bases, with 13 bases separating them. Germline V gene data show CDR1 as MNHEY and CDR2 as SMNVEV (reference sequence). The CDR3 reads CASSFLSGAQPQHF. Written as DNA, the CDR3 is TGTGCCAGCAGTTTTTTATCAGGGGCCCAGCCCCAGCATTTT.

This chain joins TRBV27 and TRBJ2-3; TRBD2 matches 8 bases. Germline V gene data show CDR1 as MNHEY and CDR2 as SMNVEV (reference sequence). The CDR3 totals 15 residues. Unmatched junction bases numbered 7, after V lost 2 bases and J lost 6 bases. CDR3 sequence (DNA): TGTGCCAGCAGTTTAGTCGCTAGCGGGTCTGATACGCAGTATTTT. This codes for CASSLVASGSDTQYF.

This rearrangement joins TRBV11-2 to TRBJ2-3; 9 bases match TRBD2. CDR3 length equals 19 residues. Germline V gene data show CDR1 as SGHAT and CDR2 as FQNNGV. J lost 3 bases, V lost 3 bases, and 16 bases had no gene match. The CDR3: CASSLPIQPGLASTDTQYF. The CDR3 DNA reads TGTGCCAGCAGCTTGCCCATTCAACCGGGACTAGCAAGTACAGATACGCAGTATTTT.

CDR3 bases: TGTGCCAGCAGCGAAACCGGGACGTCTGCCGGGGAGCTGTTTTTT. Translated, it gives CASSETGTSAGELFF. V usage is TRBV9 and J usage is TRBJ2-2; D is tentatively TRBD1 or TRBD2 (5 bases each). The CDR3 has 15 amino acids. Germline V lookup: CDR1 SGDLS, CDR2 YYNGEE. V was pared by 3 bases and J by 6 bases, with 15 bases between.

The chain recombines TRBV7-3 with TRBJ1-2; perhaps TRBD1 as D (5 bases). The V gene lost 5 bases and the J gene lost 3 bases, with 19 bases spanning the gap. This CDR3 comprises 16 residues. In germline, CDR1 is SGHTA, CDR2 FQGTGA. CDR3 residues: CASSRIGEGQDYGYTF. The CDR3 DNA is TGTGCCAGCAGCCGTATAGGAGAGGGGCAGGACTATGGCTACACCTTC.

The rearrangement uses TRBV2 and TRBJ2-5, with a weak D call TRBD2 (5 bases). Trimming removed 7 bases at V and 5 bases at J, with 20 bases between. Germline CDR1 SNHLY, CDR2 FYNNEI. This CDR3 contains 15 residues. CDR3 bases: TGTGCCAGCAAAAGTGAGAGTCCCGGCGGGGAGACCCAGTACTTC. This codes for CASKSESPGGETQYF.

This clone has a single count. V gene TRBV2 combines with J gene TRBJ1-1; D ambiguous. Trimming took 2 bases from V and 1 from J, leaving 20 bases between them. CDR1 SNHLY and CDR2 FYNNEI come from the germline V gene. The CDR3 covers 18 residues. The CDR3 spells CASSERLPGQVENTEAFF. CDR3 in DNA: TGTGCCAGCAGTGAAAGGTTACCTGGGCAGGTGGAGAACACTGAAGCTTTCTTT.